Below, 5 T cell receptor beta chains from the same sample are listed, as sequenced in a study of blood T cell repertoires in COVID-19. Produced via immunoSEQ multiplex PCR; TCRdb's table is partial and in-frame only. The sample contains fewer than 180,000 clones, about 80% of which appear only once. The sequenced sample was peripheral blood. The source is a man in his 70s with acute or convalescent COVID-19.

The rearrangement uses TRBV14 and TRBJ2-7; D not certain. V lost 1 base to trimming and J lost 5 bases, with 6 bases between them. Germline V lookup: CDR1 SGHDN, CDR2 FVKESK. This CDR3 has 12 residues. The CDR3 region has the DNA TGTGCCAGCAGCCAAGTCGGAGACGAGCAGTACTTC. This sequence encodes CASSQVGDEQYF.

This clone was detected once. This rearrangement joins TRBV7-9 to TRBJ2-3; the D gene is possibly TRBD2 (6 bases). CDR1 is SEHNR and CDR2 is FQNEAQ in the germline V gene (reference sequence). The germline V and J ends were trimmed by 1 base and 3 bases, with 14 bases remaining between them. The CDR3 has 16 residues. The DNA of the CDR3 is TGTGCCAGCAGCTTAGTACTAGCTTCAGGGACAGATACGCAGTATTTT. This translates into CASSLVLASGTDTQYF.

Comment on this clone: The same CDR3 is also encoded by other DNA sequences in this sample. The rearrangement joins TRBV28 to TRBJ1-5, with 9 positions matching TRBD1. Germline CDR1 is MDHEN and CDR2 is SYDVKM. This CDR3 comprises 14 residues. V lost 4 bases and J lost 5; bases outside the gene matches: 3. CDR3 sequence reads: CASSSGQGDQPQHF. The CDR3 nucleotides are TGTGCCAGCAGTTCGGGACAGGGCGATCAGCCCCAGCATTTT.

CDR3 in DNA: TGCGCCAGCAGCTTGGCCTCAGGGGATTCACCCCTCCACTTT. It translates to CASSLASGDSPLHF. The chain recombines TRBV5-1 with TRBJ1-6; D might be TRBD1 (6 bases). This CDR3 has 14 amino acids. From germline, CDR1 is SGHRS and CDR2 YFSETQ. With 0 bases removed from V and 8 bases from J, the gap between germline ends came to 9 bases.

J is TRBJ2-2 and V is TRBV5-1; 7 nucleotides line up with TRBD1. From germline, CDR1 is SGHRS and CDR2 YFSETQ. CDR3 length: 15 residues. The ends lost 0 bases at V and 5 bases at J; junction bases unmatched: 4. The CDR3 DNA reads TGCGCCAGCAGCTTGGAGTCAGGGGGAACCGGGGAGCTGTTTTTT. This codes for CASSLESGGTGELFF.